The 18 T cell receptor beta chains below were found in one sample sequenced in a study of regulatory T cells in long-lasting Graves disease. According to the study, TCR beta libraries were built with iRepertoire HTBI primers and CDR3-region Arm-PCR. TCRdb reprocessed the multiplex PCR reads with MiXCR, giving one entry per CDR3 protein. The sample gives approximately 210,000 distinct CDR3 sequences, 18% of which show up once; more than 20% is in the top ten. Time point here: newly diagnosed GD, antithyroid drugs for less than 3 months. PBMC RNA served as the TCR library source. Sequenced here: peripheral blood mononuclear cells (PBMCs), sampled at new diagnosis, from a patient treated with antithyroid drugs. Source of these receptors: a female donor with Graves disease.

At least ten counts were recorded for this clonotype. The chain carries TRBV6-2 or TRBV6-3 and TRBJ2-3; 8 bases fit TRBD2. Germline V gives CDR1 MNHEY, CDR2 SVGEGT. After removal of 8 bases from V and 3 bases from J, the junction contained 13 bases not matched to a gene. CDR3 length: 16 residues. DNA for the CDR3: TGTGCCAGCTGGGGAATCAGCGGGAGTTCGACAGATACGCAGTATTTT. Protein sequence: CASWGISGSSTDTQYF.

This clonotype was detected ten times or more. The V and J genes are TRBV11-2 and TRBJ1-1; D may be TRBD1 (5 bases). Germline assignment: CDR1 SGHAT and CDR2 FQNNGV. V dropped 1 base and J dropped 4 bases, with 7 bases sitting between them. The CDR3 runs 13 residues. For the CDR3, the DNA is TGTGCCAGCAGCTTAGGACAGACCACTGAAGCTTTCTTT. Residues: CASSLGQTTEAFF.

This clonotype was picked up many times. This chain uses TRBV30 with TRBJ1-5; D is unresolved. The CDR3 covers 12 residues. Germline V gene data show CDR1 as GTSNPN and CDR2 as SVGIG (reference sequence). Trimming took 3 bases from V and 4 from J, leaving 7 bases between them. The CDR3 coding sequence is TGTGCCTGGAGGAGTAGAAATCAGCCCCAGCATTTT. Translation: CAWRSRNQPQHF. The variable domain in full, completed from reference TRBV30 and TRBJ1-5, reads SQTIHQWPATLVQPVGSPLSLECTVEGTSNPNLYWYRQAAGRGLQLLFYSVGIGQISSEVPQNLSASRPQDRQFILSSKKLLLSDSGFYLCAWRSRNQPQHFGDGTRLSIL.

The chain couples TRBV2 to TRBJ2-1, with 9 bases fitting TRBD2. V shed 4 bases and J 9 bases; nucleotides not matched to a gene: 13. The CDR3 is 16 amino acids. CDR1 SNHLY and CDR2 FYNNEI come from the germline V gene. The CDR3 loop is CASSVGLAGSSSEQFF. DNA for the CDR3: TGTGCCAGCAGTGTCGGGCTAGCGGGGAGCTCAAGTGAGCAGTTCTTC.

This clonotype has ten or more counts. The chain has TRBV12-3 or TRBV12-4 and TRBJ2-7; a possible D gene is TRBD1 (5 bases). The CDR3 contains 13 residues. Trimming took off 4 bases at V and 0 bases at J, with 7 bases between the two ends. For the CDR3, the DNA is TGTGCCAGCAGTTCGACAGTCTCCTACGAGCAGTACTTC. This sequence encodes CASSSTVSYEQYF.

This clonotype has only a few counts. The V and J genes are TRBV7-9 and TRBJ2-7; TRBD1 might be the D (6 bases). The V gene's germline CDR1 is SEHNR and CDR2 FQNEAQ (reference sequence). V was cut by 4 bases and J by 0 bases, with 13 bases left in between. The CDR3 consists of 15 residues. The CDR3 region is CASSSWRTASYEQYF. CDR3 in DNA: TGTGCCAGCAGCTCTTGGAGGACAGCCTCCTACGAGCAGTACTTC.

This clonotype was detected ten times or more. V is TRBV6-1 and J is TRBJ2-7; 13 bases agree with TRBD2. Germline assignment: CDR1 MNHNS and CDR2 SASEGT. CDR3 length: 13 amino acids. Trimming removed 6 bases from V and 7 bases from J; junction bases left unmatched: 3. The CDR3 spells CASREGLAGEQYF. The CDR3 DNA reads TGTGCCAGCAGGGAGGGACTAGCGGGGGAGCAGTACTTC.

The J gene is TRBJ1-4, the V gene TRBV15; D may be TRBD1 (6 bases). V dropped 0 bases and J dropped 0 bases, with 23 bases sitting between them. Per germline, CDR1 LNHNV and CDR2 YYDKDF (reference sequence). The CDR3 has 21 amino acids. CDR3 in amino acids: CATSRDPMGAGRAATNEKLFF. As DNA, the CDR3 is TGTGCCACCAGCAGAGATCCAATGGGGGCAGGGAGGGCGGCAACTAATGAAAAACTGTTTTTT.

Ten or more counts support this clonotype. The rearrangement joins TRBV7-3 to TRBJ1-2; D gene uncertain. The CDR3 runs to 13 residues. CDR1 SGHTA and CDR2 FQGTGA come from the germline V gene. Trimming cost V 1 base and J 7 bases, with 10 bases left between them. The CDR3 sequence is CASSLNVGFGYTF. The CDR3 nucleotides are TGTGCCAGCAGCTTAAATGTGGGTTTTGGCTACACCTTC.

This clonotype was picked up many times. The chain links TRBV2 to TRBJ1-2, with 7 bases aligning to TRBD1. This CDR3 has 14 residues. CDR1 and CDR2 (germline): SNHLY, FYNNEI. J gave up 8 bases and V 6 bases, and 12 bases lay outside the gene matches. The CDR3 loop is CASRSLGGGSGYTF. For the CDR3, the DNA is TGTGCCAGCAGAAGCCTAGGGGGCGGGTCAGGCTACACCTTC.

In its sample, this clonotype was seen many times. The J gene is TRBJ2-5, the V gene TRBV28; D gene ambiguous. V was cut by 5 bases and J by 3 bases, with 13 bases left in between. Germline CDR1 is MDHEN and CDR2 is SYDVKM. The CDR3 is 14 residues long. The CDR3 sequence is CASSNLNKKETQYF. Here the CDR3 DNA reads TGTGCCAGCAGTAACCTGAACAAAAAAGAGACCCAGTACTTC.

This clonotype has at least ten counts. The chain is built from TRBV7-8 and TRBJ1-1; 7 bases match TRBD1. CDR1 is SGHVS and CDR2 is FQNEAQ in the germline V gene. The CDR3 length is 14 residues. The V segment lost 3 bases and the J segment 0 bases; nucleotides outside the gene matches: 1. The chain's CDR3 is CASSLTGLNTEAFF. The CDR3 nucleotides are TGTGCCAGCAGCTTGACAGGGTTGAACACTGAAGCTTTCTTT.

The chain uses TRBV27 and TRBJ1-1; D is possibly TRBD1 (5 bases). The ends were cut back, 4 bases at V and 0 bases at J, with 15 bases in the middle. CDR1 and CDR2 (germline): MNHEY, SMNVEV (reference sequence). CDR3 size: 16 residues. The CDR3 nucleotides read TGTGCCAGCAGTTCATTTACAAGGGGCATGAACACTGAAGCTTTCTTT. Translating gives CASSSFTRGMNTEAFF.

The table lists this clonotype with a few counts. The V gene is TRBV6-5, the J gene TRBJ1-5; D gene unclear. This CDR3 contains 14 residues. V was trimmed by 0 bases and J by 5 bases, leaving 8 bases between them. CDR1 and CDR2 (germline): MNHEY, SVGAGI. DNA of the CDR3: TGTGCCAGCAGTTACTCGTGGGGTGATCAGCCCCAGCATTTT. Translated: CASSYSWGDQPQHF.

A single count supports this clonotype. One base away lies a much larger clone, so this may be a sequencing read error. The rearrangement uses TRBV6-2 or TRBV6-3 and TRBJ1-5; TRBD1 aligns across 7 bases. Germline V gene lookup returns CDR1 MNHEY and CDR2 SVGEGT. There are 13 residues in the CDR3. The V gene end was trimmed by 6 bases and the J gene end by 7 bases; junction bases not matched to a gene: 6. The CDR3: CASSETGKQPQHF. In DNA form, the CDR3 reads TGTGCCAGCAGCGAGACAGGGAAGCAGCCCCAGCATTTT.

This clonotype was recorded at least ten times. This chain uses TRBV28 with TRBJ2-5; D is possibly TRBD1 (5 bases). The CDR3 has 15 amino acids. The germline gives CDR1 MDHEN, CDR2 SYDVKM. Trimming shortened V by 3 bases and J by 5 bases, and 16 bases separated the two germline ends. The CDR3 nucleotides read TGTGCCAGCAGTTTTATAGGGGATGGGCGGGAGACCCAGTACTTC. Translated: CASSFIGDGRETQYF.

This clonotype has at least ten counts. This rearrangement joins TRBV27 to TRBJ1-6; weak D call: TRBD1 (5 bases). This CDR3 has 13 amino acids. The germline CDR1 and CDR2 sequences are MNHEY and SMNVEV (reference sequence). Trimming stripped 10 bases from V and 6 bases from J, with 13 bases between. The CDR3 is CATWDLRNSPLHF. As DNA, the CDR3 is TGTGCCACATGGGACCTCCGTAATTCACCCCTCCACTTT.

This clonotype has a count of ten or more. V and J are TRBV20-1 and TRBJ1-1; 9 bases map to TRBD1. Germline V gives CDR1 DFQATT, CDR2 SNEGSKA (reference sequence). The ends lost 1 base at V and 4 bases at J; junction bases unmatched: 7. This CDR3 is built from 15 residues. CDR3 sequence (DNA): TGCAGTGCTAGAGGGGACAGGGAAACTCTCACTGAAGCTTTCTTT. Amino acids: CSARGDRETLTEAFF.